This TCR beta chain is from a study of a mutant IDH1 vaccine in newly diagnosed glioma. In the study overall: The sex distribution of treated patients was 62.5% male and roughly 38% female, with a mean age of around 43 years. Patients were pretreated with radiotherapy, temozolomide, or both, mostly both. Whole-study results and caveats: Among top peripheral T cell clonotypes, changes seemed unrelated to pseudoprogression. It was 93.3% of patients that developed vaccine-induced immune responses.

Notes on this clone: The target antigen is unknown.

Stated time point: baseline, week 1 (first vaccination visit). Treatment meaning: pre-vaccination baseline after standard-of-care therapy. TCRdb's table, derived via immunoSEQ multiplex PCR, lists solely in-frame clones and lacks some. In the table there are roughly 70,000 clones, 80% to 90% of which are singletons. Germline CDR1 ENHRY, CDR2 SYGVKD. The CDR3 loop spans 12 amino acids. V was cut by 6 bases and J by 3 bases, with 6 bases left in between. V usage is TRBV10-3 and J usage is TRBJ1-5, with D uncertain. The receptor was isolated from a man aged 25-45 years with glioma. The specimen comprised PBMCs, sampled from a glioma patient treated with radiotherapy, temozolomide or both. The CDR3 is CAISPNNQPQHF. CDR3 coding DNA: TGTGCCATCAGCCCGAACAATCAGCCCCAGCATTTT.